This T cell receptor (beta chain) is drawn from a study of CD8 T cells in ankylosing spondylitis. TCRdb re-derived calls from the 5' RACE reads in MiXCR, one entry per CDR3 protein. The sample contains roughly 670,000 distinct CDR3 sequences, around a fifth of which appear only once. Study-level points and caveats: One TCR beta motif, made up of about 8 highly homologous variants, appeared characteristic of ankylosing spondylitis blood. Disease-linked clones bore a CD8+ phenotype, appearing relatively rarely in peripheral blood.

The length of the CDR3 is 15 residues. J lost 1 base, V lost 6 bases, and 8 bases had no gene match. Germline V gene sequence: CDR1 MGHRA, CDR2 YSYEKL. A remark on this clonotype: Its antigen is undetermined.

The J gene is TRBJ2-7, the V gene TRBV4-1, with 8 bases fitting TRBD2. This clonotype was obtained from a male donor with ankylosing spondylitis. Input material: blood, either unsorted or a sorted T cell fraction (not recorded which). CDR3 nucleotide sequence: TGCGCCAGCAGTCAAATGGGCGGGGGGTCCTACGAGCAGTACTTC. This sequence encodes CASSQMGGGSYEQYF.